The 26 T cell receptor beta chains in this list originate from one sample, sequenced in a study of monozygotic twins with inflammatory bowel disease (dated by TCRdb to the late 2010s). Libraries were constructed by 5' RACE. The sample was run on an Illumina HiSeq 2500. TCRdb reanalyzed the reads, keeping one entry per CDR3 protein sequence and omitting DNA. For this sample, the table gives 120,000 to 150,000 distinct CDR3 sequences. Jointly, the top ten make up roughly 2.5% of the sample. Material for sequencing was blood. The receptors originated from a human donor with ulcerative colitis or Crohn's disease, or a healthy co-twin of an affected twin (not recorded which).

The chain couples TRBV10-3 to TRBJ2-1. Germline V gene data show CDR1 as ENHRY and CDR2 as SYGVKD. The CDR3 is 13 residues long. The CDR3 sequence: CAIRDSSYNEQFF.

V and J are TRBV5-1 and TRBJ1-4. The CDR3 length is 14 residues. Looked up from germline, CDR1 is SGHRS and CDR2 is YFSETQ. CDR3: CASSLDSTNEKLFF.

The CDR3 sequence is CASSRTSGEPNYGYTF. The chain uses TRBV5-5 and TRBJ1-2; as DNA is missing, the TRBD1 call by TCRdb cannot be tested. The CDR3 extends over 16 amino acids. Germline CDR1 reads SGHKS; CDR2 reads YYEKEE (reference sequence).

J is TRBJ1-1 and V is TRBV7-5. TRBV7-5 has pseudogene status. The CDR3 totals 18 residues. This CDR3 reads CISVPEAFTMDANTEAFF.

The chain has TRBV29-1 and TRBJ1-1; TCRdb gives TRBD1 as the D gene, but with no DNA this cannot be confirmed. The germline gives CDR1 SQVTM, CDR2 ANQGSEA. The CDR3 has 17 residues. The CDR3 protein is CSVSYEVTQGRNEEQFF.

The rearrangement uses TRBV6-2 or TRBV6-3 and TRBJ2-7; with no DNA, the TCRdb D assignment of TRBD2 cannot be verified. This CDR3 region has 14 residues. The V gene's germline CDR1 is MNHEY and CDR2 SVGEGT. The CDR3 is CASSPGTLTYEQYF.

The rearrangement joins TRBV20-1 to TRBJ1-5. From germline, CDR1 is DFQATT and CDR2 SNEGSKA (reference sequence). The CDR3 is made up of 16 amino acids. The chain's CDR3 is CSARSTLLWGNQPQHF.

CDR3 amino acids: CASTDGGEQFF. The rearrangement links TRBV6-2 or TRBV6-3 to TRBJ2-1; TCRdb's assignment of TRBD1 cannot be checked, as there is no DNA. This CDR3 contains 11 residues. CDR1 and CDR2 (germline): MNHEY, SVGEGT.

The rearrangement links TRBV20-1 to TRBJ2-7. Germline CDR1 reads DFQATT; CDR2 reads SNEGSKA (reference sequence). This CDR3 is built from 11 residues. The CDR3 spells CSAKDLSEQYF.

The rearrangement uses TRBV29-1 and TRBJ1-2; there is no DNA to check the TCRdb D call of TRBD1. The CDR3 consists of 12 residues. Germline V gives CDR1 SQVTM, CDR2 ANQGSEA. CDR3 sequence reads: CSGTDSLYGYTF.

The CDR3 reads CASSRVDRQETQYF. This rearrangement joins TRBV5-1 to TRBJ2-5. The CDR3 is 14 amino acids. Germline V gives CDR1 SGHRS, CDR2 YFSETQ.

The chain carries TRBV7-3 and TRBJ2-6. The CDR3 extends over 14 amino acids. CDR1 is SGHTA, CDR2 FQGTGA, per germline. The CDR3 sequence is CASSPSAGANVLTF.

The rearrangement uses TRBV28 and TRBJ2-5; TCRdb reports TRBD2, a call that lacks DNA to check it against. In germline, CDR1 is MDHEN, CDR2 SYDVKM. This CDR3 is built from 16 residues. CDR3 residues: CASSLAGLAGVGTQYF.

V gene TRBV7-9 combines with J gene TRBJ2-3; TCRdb's D call of TRBD2 is untestable without DNA. The CDR3 consists of 16 residues. CDR1 SEHNR and CDR2 FQNEAQ come from the germline V gene (reference sequence). The CDR3 reads CASLLGLAGLADTQYF.

The chain is built from TRBV6-4 and TRBJ2-3; as DNA is missing, the TRBD2 call by TCRdb cannot be tested. The CDR3 consists of 17 residues. Germline assignment: CDR1 MRHNA and CDR2 SNTAGT. The CDR3 sequence is CASSDSGTSGGADTQYF.

CDR3 sequence reads: CAASESGVGYTF. The chain couples TRBV24-1 to TRBJ1-2; TCRdb names TRBD1, which stays unverified in the absence of DNA. Per germline, CDR1 KGHDR and CDR2 SFDVKD. This CDR3 spans 12 amino acids.

The V gene is TRBV7-3, the J gene TRBJ2-3. The germline gives CDR1 SGHTA, CDR2 FQGTGA. The length of the CDR3 is 14 residues. The CDR3 spells CASSVISSTDTQYF.

The CDR3 loop reads CASSLDPGGSNQPQHF. This chain links TRBV5-1 with TRBJ1-5; TCRdb calls TRBD1, which cannot be checked without DNA. The length of the CDR3 is 16 residues. The germline gives CDR1 SGHRS, CDR2 YFSETQ. The variable domain in full, completed from reference TRBV5-1 and TRBJ1-5, reads KAGVTQTPRYLIKTRGQQVTLSCSPISGHRSVSWYQQTPGQGLQFLFEYFSETQRNKGNFPGRFSGRQFSNSRSEMNVSTLELGDSALYLCASSLDPGGSNQPQHFGDGTRLSIL.

The chain recombines TRBV7-8 with TRBJ2-6; absent DNA, TCRdb's TRBD1 call cannot be checked. Germline V gene sequence: CDR1 SGHVS, CDR2 FQNEAQ. This CDR3 spans 18 amino acids. The CDR3 loop reads CASSSHSKMGHGANVLTF.

The rearrangement joins TRBV18 to TRBJ2-7. This CDR3 comprises 15 residues. The germline gives CDR1 KGHSH, CDR2 LQKENI. CDR3 region: CASSPPEGSSYEQYF.

This sequence joins TRBV6-4 and TRBJ2-3. The CDR3 contains 13 residues. Germline values: CDR1 MRHNA, CDR2 SNTAGT. CDR3 sequence: CASSDSILNTQYF.

The chain is built from TRBV11-2 and TRBJ2-1; lacking DNA, the TRBD2 call made by TCRdb goes unchecked. CDR1 is SGHAT and CDR2 is FQNNGV in the germline V gene. The CDR3 loop spans 18 amino acids. CDR3 in amino acids: CASSFGTSGGLSYNEQFF.

The genes are TRBV5-1 and TRBJ1-5. The CDR3 length is 15 residues. CDR1 SGHRS and CDR2 YFSETQ come from the germline V gene. This chain's CDR3 is CASSFGVGSNQPQHF.

The chain carries TRBV5-1 and TRBJ1-6; TCRdb proposes TRBD1, but this gene call is untestable without DNA. Per germline, CDR1 SGHRS and CDR2 YFSETQ. This CDR3 contains 14 residues. The CDR3 here is CASSPGQGNSPLHF.

The V call is TRBV6-6, the J call TRBJ1-2. The CDR3 is 13 residues long. CDR1 MNHNY and CDR2 SVGAGI come from the germline V gene (reference sequence). CDR3 region: CASSYDGYYGYTF.

The chain employs TRBV3-1 and TRBJ2-7; absent DNA, TCRdb's TRBD1 call cannot be checked. Germline V CDR1 and CDR2: LGHDT, YNNKEL (reference sequence). The CDR3 spans 13 residues. Here the CDR3 reads CASSQDRDGEQYF.